This T cell receptor (beta chain) stems from a study of shared clonotypes between healthy human individuals. Study-level information: Three men and two women, aged 18 to 49, were donors. Three plates were used per donor for CD4 naive, three for CD4 memory, two for CD8 naive and one for CD8 memory. Findings and limits, study-wide: With a few donors compared, 4.5% to 6.5% of naive CD4 clonotypes were shared.

The naive CD8 fraction comprised CD45RO-negative cells positively selected for CCR7 and excluded terminally differentiated effector memory CD45RA+ cells. On this clone: The antigen is not known.

From germline, CDR1 is SQVTM and CDR2 ANQGSEA. V was shortened by 5 bases and J by 4 bases, with 12 bases between the two germline ends. The CDR3 is 13 residues long. Each sorted subset replicate got 200 ng genomic DNA, approximately 27,000 genomes. Assay used: immunoSEQ multiplex PCR; TCRdb lists only in-frame clones, some missing. Seen here are around 1.9 million clones, roughly 95% observed once, and the top ten hold about 1.7%. Specimen: naive CD8+ T cells from PBMCs. The TCR was taken from a man between 18 and 35 years old in good health. Some clones in this sample may be carry-over from other donors' samples. This chain joins TRBV29-1 and TRBJ2-1, with D possibly matching TRBD2 (6 bases). CDR3 DNA: TGCAGCGTTCCGGGACTGGCTTACAATGAGCAGTTCTTC. Translation gives CSVPGLAYNEQFF.